This TCR beta chain comes out of a study of T cell changes during pregnancy in multiple sclerosis. The CDR3 extends over 12 amino acids. Per germline, CDR1 MNHEY and CDR2 SMNVEV (reference sequence). Trimming removed 5 bases at V and 2 bases at J, with 5 bases between. Sequencing was performed with immunoSEQ multiplex PCR; in TCRdb, only in-frame clones are kept and a portion is missing. The table includes some 85,000 clones, roughly 95% detected once. The material was peripheral blood, obtained in the second trimester of pregnancy. This rearrangement joins TRBV27 to TRBJ2-3, with unresolved D. The sequence came from a female donor in good health, enrolled as a control in a pregnancy study. In DNA, the CDR3 is TGTGCCAGCAGTGCGTACACAGATACGCAGTATTTT. Amino acids: CASSAYTDTQYF.